Each of the 11 T cell receptor beta chains below was sequenced from the same sample in a study of blood T cell repertoires in COVID-19. Clones were read by immunoSEQ multiplex PCR, and TCRdb kept only the in-frame ones, dropping some. This sample yields about 53,000 clones, of which approximately 80% are seen a single time; roughly 45% belongs to the top ten. Sequenced input: peripheral blood. The source of these receptors is a man between 65 and 85 years old with active or convalescent COVID-19.

This clone was observed a handful of times. The chain recombines TRBV7-9 with TRBJ1-1; 7 positions match TRBD1. Germline CDR1 is SEHNR and CDR2 is FQNEAQ (reference sequence). CDR3 size: 14 residues. V was clipped by 1 base and J by 7 bases; unmatched bases: 6. As DNA, the CDR3 is TGTGCCAGCAGCTTAGTAGAATCAGGGGGTGAAGCTTTCTTT. Amino acid sequence: CASSLVESGGEAFF.

The chain combines TRBV30 with TRBJ2-2; the D gene is possibly TRBD2 (6 bases). Germline V gene data show CDR1 as GTSNPN and CDR2 as SVGIG (reference sequence). The CDR3 is 10 residues long. The CDR3 loop reads CGGETGELFF. The DNA for the CDR3 is TGTGGGGGGGAAACCGGGGAGCTGTTTTTT.

This clone turned up a few times. The V gene is TRBV27, the J gene TRBJ1-6; the D is unclear. The germline V and J ends were trimmed by 6 bases and 0 bases, with 12 bases remaining between them. CDR3 length: 16 residues. Germline V gives CDR1 MNHEY, CDR2 SMNVEV (reference sequence). Here the CDR3 reads CASRTTEISYNSPLHF. CDR3 sequence (DNA): TGTGCCAGCAGAACCACAGAAATCTCCTATAATTCACCCCTCCACTTT.

The chain combines TRBV27 with TRBJ1-3; TRBD1 might be the D (6 bases). The germline V gene has CDR1 MNHEY and CDR2 SMNVEV (reference sequence). This CDR3 is built from 14 residues. V lost 4 bases, J lost 2 bases, and 9 bases lay in between. This CDR3 reads CASSSRGAGNTIYF. DNA for the CDR3: TGTGCCAGCAGTTCCAGGGGAGCTGGAAACACCATATATTTT.

The V gene is TRBV5-5, the J gene TRBJ2-2; no definite D call. V was clipped by 1 base and J by 7 bases, with 11 bases between them. This CDR3 region has 14 residues. CDR1 and CDR2 from the germline V gene are SGHKS and YYEKEE (reference sequence). The CDR3 DNA follows: TGTGCCAGCAGCTTGCATCATTCCAGCGGGGAGCTGTTTTTT. Translated, it gives CASSLHHSSGELFF.

CDR3 coding DNA: TGTGCCAGCAGCTTAGTTGGCAGGGGGCCGGGTGAGACCCAGTACTTC. It specifies CASSLVGRGPGETQYF. The rearrangement links TRBV11-2 to TRBJ2-5; the match to TRBD1 covers 8 bases. The CDR3 spans 16 residues. CDR1 SGHAT and CDR2 FQNNGV come from the germline V gene. After removal of 1 base from V and 5 bases from J, the junction contained 9 bases not matched to a gene.

This clone was seen once. The gene calls are TRBV4-3 and TRBJ1-2, with TRBD1 matching 10 bases. Unmatched junction bases numbered 9, after V lost 4 bases and J lost 4 bases. The CDR3 totals 16 residues. Germline CDR1 reads LGHNA; CDR2 reads YSLEER. The CDR3 protein is CASSPLAGQGIYGYTF. The DNA of the CDR3 is TGCGCCAGCAGCCCGTTAGCGGGACAGGGGATCTATGGCTACACCTTC.

The J gene is TRBJ1-1, the V gene TRBV5-1; 9 nucleotides align to TRBD1. The ends lost 0 bases at V and 8 bases at J; junction bases unmatched: 8. Germline-derived CDR1 and CDR2 are SGHRS and YFSETQ. The CDR3 is made up of 15 amino acids. The CDR3 bases are TGCGCCAGCAGCTTGGACCTAACAGGGGGCACAGAAGCTTTCTTT. Its translation: CASSLDLTGGTEAFF.

The gene calls are TRBV30 and TRBJ1-4, with D maybe TRBD1 (6 bases). Trimming left V 2 bases short and J 3 bases short, with 10 bases between. Looked up from germline, CDR1 is GTSNPN and CDR2 is SVGIG (reference sequence). The CDR3 has 14 amino acids. The CDR3 is CAWSYTGSNEKLFF. CDR3 DNA sequence: TGTGCCTGGAGTTACACAGGGTCTAATGAAAAACTGTTTTTT. The full variable domain, rest sourced from reference TRBV30 and TRBJ1-4, is SQTIHQWPATLVQPVGSPLSLECTVEGTSNPNLYWYRQAAGRGLQLLFYSVGIGQISSEVPQNLSASRPQDRQFILSSKKLLLSDSGFYLCAWSYTGSNEKLFFGSGTQLSVL.

The chain joins TRBV4-3 to TRBJ2-1; D ambiguous. V dropped 0 bases and J dropped 3 bases, with 15 bases sitting between them. The CDR3 covers 17 residues. CDR1 and CDR2 (germline): LGHNA, YSLEER. CDR3 protein: CASSQDPNNNLYNEQFF. The CDR3 DNA sequence: TGCGCCAGCAGCCAAGATCCCAACAACAACCTCTACAATGAGCAGTTCTTC.

The rearrangement uses TRBV3-1 (or the pseudogene TRBV3-2) and TRBJ1-1, with 8 bases that match TRBD1. The V gene end was trimmed by 4 bases and the J gene end by 5 bases; junction bases not matched to a gene: 9. Germline CDR1 is LGHDT and CDR2 is YNNKEL (reference sequence). The CDR3 is made up of 15 amino acids. This chain's CDR3 is CASSLSGTGETEAFF. CDR3 coding DNA: TGTGCCAGCAGCCTATCCGGGACAGGCGAAACTGAAGCTTTCTTT.